This entry lists 12 T cell receptor beta chains sequenced from one sample in a study of blood T cell repertoires in COVID-19. Method: immunoSEQ multiplex PCR; TCRdb's copy keeps in-frame clones and lacks some. Here the sample spans over 150,000 clones, around 90% being singletons. The sample taken for sequencing was peripheral blood. The receptors come from a man between 18 and 35 years old with acute or convalescent COVID-19.

This clone was seen just once. J is TRBJ2-1 and V is TRBV24-1; the match to TRBD1 covers 7 bases. The junction had 4 bases not matched to a gene; V was cut back by 3 bases and J by 3 bases. The germline CDR1 and CDR2 sequences are KGHDR and SFDVKD. The CDR3 runs 15 residues. Here the CDR3 DNA reads TGTGCCACCAGTGATAATAGGGACAGCTACAATGAGCAGTTCTTC. Protein: CATSDNRDSYNEQFF.

The V and J genes are TRBV27 and TRBJ1-5, with 10 bases matching TRBD1. CDR3 length: 16 residues. V dropped 3 bases and J dropped 6; count of bases not matched to a gene: 8. Germline V gene data show CDR1 as MNHEY and CDR2 as SMNVEV (reference sequence). The CDR3 DNA follows: TGTGCCAGCAGTTTCAGCTCGACAGGGGGCATTCAGCCCCAGCATTTT. This encodes CASSFSSTGGIQPQHF.

This clone appeared a single time. J is TRBJ2-5 and V is TRBV4-1, with 10 bases that match TRBD1. Per the germline V gene, CDR1 is MGHRA and CDR2 is YSYEKL. Trimming removed 0 bases from V and 5 bases from J; junction bases left unmatched: 12. The CDR3 is made up of 18 amino acids. In DNA form, the CDR3 reads TGCGCCAGCAGCCAAGAAAGCGACAGGGGGCGCAGAACGGAGACCCAGTACTTC. It codes for CASSQESDRGRRTETQYF.

The CDR3 here is CASSEAATGSLYNEQFF. As DNA, the CDR3 is TGTGCCAGCAGTGAAGCCGCAACAGGGAGCTTATACAATGAGCAGTTCTTC. The chain has TRBV6-1 and TRBJ2-1, with D possibly being TRBD1 (6 bases). The CDR3 consists of 17 residues. Germline CDR1 and CDR2: MNHNS and SASEGT. Between the trimmed V and J ends, which lost 0 bases and 4 bases, there was a span of 16 bases.

This clone has just one count. V usage is TRBV5-1 and J usage is TRBJ1-1, with 8 bases identical to TRBD1. V gave up 4 bases and J gave up 3 bases; unmatched junction bases: 8. From germline, CDR1 is SGHRS and CDR2 YFSETQ. The CDR3 runs 15 residues. The CDR3 here is CASSPGTGHYTEAFF. The DNA of the CDR3 is TGCGCCAGCAGCCCCGGGACAGGACACTACACTGAAGCTTTCTTT.

The chain joins TRBV4-2 to TRBJ1-1; D unresolved. The CDR3 runs 11 residues. Germline V gene sequence: CDR1 LGHNA, CDR2 YNFKEQ. The germline V and J ends were trimmed by 11 bases and 7 bases, with 14 bases remaining between them. For the CDR3, the DNA is TGTGCCCTTTGGAGCGGTCTTGAAGCTTTCTTT. Translated, it gives CALWSGLEAFF.

The rearrangement joins TRBV4-1 to TRBJ1-2; tentatively, D is TRBD1 (5 bases). V gave up 0 bases and J gave up 7 bases, with 21 bases separating them. CDR3 size: 17 residues. In germline, CDR1 is MGHRA, CDR2 YSYEKL. The CDR3 spells CASSQDGDVQENCGYTF. CDR3 coding DNA: TGCGCCAGCAGCCAAGATGGGGATGTACAGGAAAATTGTGGCTACACCTTC.

This rearrangement joins TRBV9 to TRBJ1-1; no clear D gene. The length of the CDR3 is 16 residues. V gave up 0 bases and J gave up 4 bases, with 16 bases separating them. Germline values: CDR1 SGDLS, CDR2 YYNGEE. For the CDR3, the DNA is TGTGCCAGCAGCGTAGGGCCGGGGTCGACGGGCACTGAAGCTTTCTTT. Encoded protein: CASSVGPGSTGTEAFF.

The V call is TRBV24-1, the J call TRBJ2-3; 8 nucleotides line up with TRBD1. CDR3 length equals 14 residues. J gave up 2 bases and V 9 bases, and 6 bases lay outside the gene matches. The germline V gene encodes CDR1 KGHDR and CDR2 SFDVKD. In DNA, the CDR3 is TGTGCCACCTCCCGGACAGGGAACACAGATACGCAGTATTTT. Translated, it gives CATSRTGNTDTQYF.

This clone was seen once. The CDR3 is CASSWTSGSYEQYF. As DNA, the CDR3 is TGTGCCAGCAGCTGGACTAGCGGGAGCTACGAGCAGTACTTC. The rearrangement links TRBV5-6 to TRBJ2-7; TRBD2 aligns across 13 bases. CDR1 SGHDT and CDR2 YYEEEE come from the germline V gene. V lost 3 bases and J lost 3; bases outside the gene matches: 0. CDR3 length: 14 residues.

The chain is built from TRBV5-5 and TRBJ1-5; D is possibly TRBD1 (5 bases). Trimming left V 4 bases short and J 2 bases short, with 13 bases between. Germline CDR1 and CDR2: SGHKS and YYEKEE (reference sequence). The CDR3 totals 15 residues. CDR3 sequence: CASSLPGLGNQPQHF. CDR3 coding DNA: TGTGCCAGCAGCCTTCCAGGGTTGGGCAATCAGCCCCAGCATTTT.

The genes are TRBV18 and TRBJ1-1; D call uncertain. Deletions cut 3 bases from V and 0 bases from J, with 11 bases between. Germline values: CDR1 KGHSH, CDR2 LQKENI. The CDR3 covers 15 residues. Here the CDR3 reads CASSPSGLLNTEAFF. DNA for the CDR3: TGTGCCAGCTCACCGAGCGGGCTGCTGAACACTGAAGCTTTCTTT. Looking up the rest from reference TRBV18 and TRBJ1-1 gives the full variable domain: NAGVMQNPRHLVRRRGQEARLRCSPMKGHSHVYWYRQLPEEGLKFMVYLQKENIIDESGMPKERFSAEFPKEGPSILRIQQVVRGDSAAYFCASSPSGLLNTEAFFGQGTRLTVV.